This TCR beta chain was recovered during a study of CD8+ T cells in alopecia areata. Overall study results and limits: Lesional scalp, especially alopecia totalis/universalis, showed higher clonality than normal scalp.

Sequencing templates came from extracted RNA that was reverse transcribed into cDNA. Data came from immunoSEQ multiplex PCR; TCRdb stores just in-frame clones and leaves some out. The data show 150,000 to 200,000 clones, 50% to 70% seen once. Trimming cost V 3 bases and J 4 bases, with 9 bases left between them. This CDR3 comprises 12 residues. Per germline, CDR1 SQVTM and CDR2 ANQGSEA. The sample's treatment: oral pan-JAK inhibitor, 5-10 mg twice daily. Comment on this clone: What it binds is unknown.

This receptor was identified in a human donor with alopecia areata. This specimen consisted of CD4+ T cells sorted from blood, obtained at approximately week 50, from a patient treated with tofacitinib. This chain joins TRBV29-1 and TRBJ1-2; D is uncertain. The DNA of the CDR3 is TGCAGCGTTGATCATGGTGGCTATGGCTACACCTTC. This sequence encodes CSVDHGGYGYTF. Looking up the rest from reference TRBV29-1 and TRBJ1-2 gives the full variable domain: SAVISQKPSRDICQRGTSLTIQCQVDSQVTMMFWYRQQPGQSLTLIATANQGSEATYESGFVIDKFPISRPNLTFSTLTVSNMSPEDSSIYLCSVDHGGYGYTFGSGTRLTVV.